A selection of T cell receptor beta chains follows, all from one sample in a study of T cell responses to AZD1222 COVID-19 vaccine. Profiling relied on immunoSEQ multiplex PCR, and the TCRdb table lists in-frame clones only, not all of them. The table records about 100,000 clones, about 86% of them present only once. Sequencing used peripheral blood, obtained on day 0 of AZD1222 vaccination. The origin of the receptors is an adult in good health. The CDR3 runs from the conserved cysteine through the conserved F or W. The D gene is left open where the match is weak. The size of a clone is reported for some rows only, either as once, few or many, or as a class for expanded clones.

>TRBD1|NA|TRBV19|TRBJ2-3
TGTGCCAGTAGTATAACAGGGGGCTTGTCAGATACGCAGTATTTT
CASSITGGLSDTQYF
>NA|once|TRBV7-9|TRBJ1-1
TGTGCCAGCAGCTCGACAACACAGGGCACTGAAGCTTTCTTT
CASSSTTQGTEAFF
>NA|NA|TRBV19|TRBJ1-2
TGTGCCAGTAGACACAGAGGAGCAGAAAACTATGGCTACACCTTC
CASRHRGAENYGYTF
>TRBD1|few|TRBV7-8|TRBJ1-3
TGTGCCAGCAGCTTAGTCAGGGGGACAAAGCCCGACCCCTCTGGAAACACCATATATTTT
CASSLVRGTKPDPSGNTIYF
>NA|NA|TRBV5-8|TRBJ1-3
TGTGCCAGCAGCCCACGACAGGCCATCTCTGGAAACACCATATATTTT
CASSPRQAISGNTIYF
>TRBD2|once|TRBV27|TRBJ2-5
TGTGCCAGCAGTCCAGCGGGGGAGACCCAGTACTTC
CASSPAGETQYF
>NA|NA|TRBV19|TRBJ1-1
TGTGCCAGTAGTTTTCTTCAGAACACTGAAGCTTTCTTT
CASSFLQNTEAFF
>NA|NA|TRBV12-3/TRBV12-4|TRBJ2-7
TGTGCCAGCAGTTCCGACTCCTCCTACGAGCAGTACTTC
CASSSDSSYEQYF
>TRBD2|NA|TRBV11-3|TRBJ2-2
TGTGCCAGCAGCTCACCGGCCGGGAGGTCCACCGGGGAGCTGTTTTTT
CASSSPAGRSTGELFF
>TRBD2|NA|TRBV27|TRBJ2-1
TGTGCCAGCAGTTCCGGGACTAGCTTACGTGAGCAGTTCTTC
CASSSGTSLREQFF
>NA|NA|TRBV7-2|TRBJ2-5
TGTGCCAGCAGCTACCGGACGGAGACCCAGTACTTC
CASSYRTETQYF
>NA|NA|TRBV5-1|TRBJ2-1
TGCGCCAGCAGCGCAAGGGACTCCACCTACAATGAGCAGTTCTTC
CASSARDSTYNEQFF
>NA|many|TRBV7-2|TRBJ1-5
TGTGCCAGCAGCTTAGCTGGGGGGGCCGGTCAGCCCCAGCATTTT
CASSLAGGAGQPQHF
>NA|NA|TRBV14|TRBJ2-7
TGTGCCAGCAGCTACGGGACGAGGTACGAGCAGTACTTC
CASSYGTRYEQYF
>NA|NA|TRBV27|TRBJ1-2
TGTGCCAGCATGCGGCCTCCGCATGGCTACACCTTC
CASMRPPHGYTF
>TRBD1|few|TRBV6-4|TRBJ2-3
TGTGCCAGCAGTGACGGGACAGGGGGCACAGATACGCAGTATTTT
CASSDGTGGTDTQYF
>NA|NA|TRBV5-6|TRBJ2-2
TGTGCCAGCAGCTTCGCGGGACACTCAAACACCGGGGAGCTGTTTTTT
CASSFAGHSNTGELFF
>NA|NA|TRBV3-1/TRBV3-2|TRBJ1-3
TGTGCCAGCAGCCGGGGTGCGGGGGGAAACACCATATATTTT
CASSRGAGGNTIYF
>NA|NA|TRBV28|TRBJ2-7
TGTGCCACCATGCGGCGCAGGAACGAGCAGTACTTC
CATMRRRNEQYF
>NA|NA|TRBV9|TRBJ1-3
TGTGCCAGCAACCCTTACCCCTCTGGAAACACCATATATTTT
CASNPYPSGNTIYF
>NA|NA|TRBV7-8|TRBJ1-6
TGTGCCAGCAGCCCGGGACTCTCGCAGAATAATTCACCCCTCCACTTT
CASSPGLSQNNSPLHF
>TRBD1|once|TRBV28|TRBJ1-3
TGTGCCAGCAGTTTCTCGAGCAGGGGGCCTCTTTCTGGAAACACCATATATTTT
CASSFSSRGPLSGNTIYF
>TRBD1|once|TRBV4-3|TRBJ1-2
TGCGCCAGCAGCCAAGATATCGGACAGGAATATGGCTACACCTTC
CASSQDIGQEYGYTF
>NA|NA|TRBV11-3|TRBJ2-5
TGTGCCAGCAGCTTAGATCGGGGGGAGACCCAGTACTTC
CASSLDRGETQYF
>NA|NA|TRBV12-3/TRBV12-4|TRBJ1-1
TGTGCCAGCAGTTTAGGCCTAACGACTGAAGCTTTCTTT
CASSLGLTTEAFF
>NA|NA|TRBV28|TRBJ1-1
TGTGCCAGCAGGGATTCCGACAGAAGTAATCTTTTGAACACTGAAGCTTTCTTT
CASRDSDRSNLLNTEAFF
>NA|NA|TRBV7-8|TRBJ1-5
TGTGCCAGCAGCTCTGGGAAGGGGGAAAGCAATCAGCCCCAGCATTTT
CASSSGKGESNQPQHF
>NA|NA|TRBV18|TRBJ1-5
TGTGCCAGCTCACCAGGGGGGGTGAGTCAGCCCCAGCATTTT
CASSPGGVSQPQHF
>TRBD2|NA|TRBV15|TRBJ2-7
TGTGCCACCAGCGCCCGGACTAGCGGGAGTTACGAGCAGTACTTC
CATSARTSGSYEQYF
>NA|once|TRBV7-9|TRBJ1-5
TGTGCCAGCAGCTCCTACAGGGACAATCAGCCCCAGCATTTT
CASSSYRDNQPQHF
>NA|NA|TRBV28|TRBJ1-2
TGTGCCAGCAGTTTAGGAGGGGAACCTAACTATGGCTACACCTTC
CASSLGGEPNYGYTF
>TRBD2|once|TRBV7-3|TRBJ2-1
TGTGCCAGCAGCCCAAGAGGGACTAGCGCGAACAATGAGCAGTTCTTC
CASSPRGTSANNEQFF
>NA|NA|TRBV19|TRBJ1-1
TGTGCCAGTAGTCTCACGAGCGACACTGAAGCTTTCTTT
CASSLTSDTEAFF